The entry below gives a single T cell receptor beta chain sequence along with its context. Its matching antigen is unknown. Given a much more abundant clone one base away, this may be a read error. Germline trimming cut 0 bases from V and 5 bases from J; bases unmatched to any gene: 16. The CDR3 covers 19 residues. Germline V gene lookup returns CDR1 KGHDR and CDR2 SFDVKD. The input was roughly 0.5 ug total RNA; TCR beta cDNA was made from it with a constant-region primer. A slightly modified ARM-PCR protocol with three nested multiplex PCR rounds produced these TCR beta libraries. TRBV1-TRBV30 forward and Cbeta reverse primers drove the first two approximately 10-cycle rounds. In TCRdb, the multiplex PCR reads were re-called with MiXCR into one record per CDR3 protein. The table lists some 110,000 distinct CDR3 sequences, 80% to 85% of them singletons. The approximately 17-32 mg bulk tissue piece was not sorted before simultaneous RNA and DNA extraction. Chronic HBV infection was present, with no prior treatment.

These data come from a study of tumor-infiltrating lymphocytes in primary liver carcinoma. Regarding the study as a whole: Tumor-adjacent and tumor-blood pairs overlapped less than tumor region pairs did.

The clonotype originates from a man in his forties with primary liver carcinoma and hepatitis B virus infection. Specimen: liver tumor tissue from sampling region 3. The subset: tumor region T3, left-lateral pole. This chain uses TRBV24-1 with TRBJ2-5, with TRBD1 matching 8 bases. CDR3 region: CATSDLRAGGGNLQETQYF. CDR3 in DNA: TGTGCCACCAGTGATTTGCGGGCAGGGGGCGGAAACCTCCAGGAGACCCAGTACTTC.